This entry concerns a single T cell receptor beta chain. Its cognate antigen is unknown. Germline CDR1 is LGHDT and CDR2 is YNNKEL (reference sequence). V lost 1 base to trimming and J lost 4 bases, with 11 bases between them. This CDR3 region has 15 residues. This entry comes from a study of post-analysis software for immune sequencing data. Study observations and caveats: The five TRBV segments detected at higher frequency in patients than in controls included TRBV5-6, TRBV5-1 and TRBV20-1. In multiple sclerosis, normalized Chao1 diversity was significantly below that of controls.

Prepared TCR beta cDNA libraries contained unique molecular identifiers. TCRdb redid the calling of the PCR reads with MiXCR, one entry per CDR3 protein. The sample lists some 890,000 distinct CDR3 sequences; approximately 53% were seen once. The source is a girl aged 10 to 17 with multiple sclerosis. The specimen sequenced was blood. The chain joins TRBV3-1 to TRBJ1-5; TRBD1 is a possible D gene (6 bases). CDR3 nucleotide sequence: TGTGCCAGCAGCCAAGCGGACAGCCTTAATCAGCCCCAGCATTTT. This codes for CASSQADSLNQPQHF.